This T cell receptor (beta chain) was obtained from a study of CD8+CD57+ T cells in acquired aplastic anemia. Study details: The sorted CD4+ and CD8+ cells yielded an average around 3.2 ug of DNA. Points from the study as a whole: Patients and controls shared 25 to 30 CD8+ CDR3 sequences.

In this sample, this clonotype turned up many times. No antigen is known for it. An expansion of CD8+CD57+ cells by flow cytometry had been shown in patients chosen for sequencing. Severe acquired aplastic anemia was the diagnosis recorded for all patients. Genomic DNA served as template for TCR beta VDJ and CDR3 profiling. TCRdb re-analysed the reads in MiXCR, keeping a single row per CDR3 protein. The sample records under 200,000 distinct CDR3 sequences, around 48% being singletons. From germline, CDR1 is SGHTA and CDR2 FQGTGA. This CDR3 region has 13 residues. Trimming removed 1 base at V and 7 bases at J, with 10 bases between.

This clonotype was obtained from a human donor with aplastic anemia. The V gene is TRBV7-3, the J gene TRBJ1-1; D gene ambiguous. The sample taken for sequencing was sorted CD4+, CD8+, or CD8+CD57+ T cells (not recorded which) from PBMCs. Here the CDR3 reads CASSLKGNREAFF. CDR3 DNA: TGTGCCAGCAGCTTAAAGGGTAACCGTGAAGCTTTCTTT.